One sample yielded the 24 T cell receptor beta chains listed below, sequenced in a study of T cells after yellow fever vaccination. TCRdb called the 5' RACE reads again in MiXCR, with one record for every CDR3 protein. The sample yields 150,000 to 200,000 distinct CDR3 sequences, about 7% seen once. The input for sequencing was CD4+ T cells sorted from PBMCs, taken less than 6 days after the first yellow fever vaccination. The source of these receptors is a man between 18 and 35 years old who received the YFV17D yellow fever vaccine.

This clonotype was recorded a few times. The chain is built from TRBV6-2 or TRBV6-3 and TRBJ1-1; unclear D gene. The V and J ends lost 2 bases and 1 base respectively, with 5 bases between them. This CDR3 region has 13 residues. Germline V gives CDR1 MNHEY, CDR2 SVGEGT. CDR3 in amino acids: CASSYLKNTEAFF. In nucleotides, the CDR3 is TGTGCCAGCAGTTACCTGAAGAACACTGAAGCTTTCTTT.

The chain carries TRBV7-9 and TRBJ1-2; D remains unclear. Germline loops: CDR1 SEHNR, CDR2 FQNEAQ (reference sequence). The CDR3 totals 14 residues. V was pared by 5 bases and J by 0 bases, with 10 bases between. The CDR3 loop is CASSETQANYGYTF. The CDR3 DNA follows: TGTGCCAGCAGCGAGACCCAAGCTAACTATGGCTACACCTTC.

This clonotype has at least ten counts. The J gene is TRBJ2-7, the V gene TRBV7-6; 7 bases align to TRBD1. The ends lost 4 bases at V and 3 bases at J; junction bases unmatched: 6. Germline CDR1 and CDR2: SGHVS and FNYEAQ. The length of the CDR3 is 14 residues. CDR3 DNA: TGTGCCAGCAGCTCCACAGGGGACCACTACGAGCAGTACTTC. The encoded protein is CASSSTGDHYEQYF.

This clonotype was observed many times. The rearrangement joins TRBV18 to TRBJ1-4; D not certain. The CDR3 covers 13 residues. The V and J ends lost 7 bases and 4 bases respectively, with 10 bases between them. Per the germline V gene, CDR1 is KGHSH and CDR2 is LQKENI. The CDR3 reads CASFTQNNEKLFF. The CDR3 region has the DNA TGTGCCAGCTTTACTCAGAATAATGAAAAACTGTTTTTT.

The genes are TRBV24-1 and TRBJ2-2; a possible D gene is TRBD1 (7 bases). The V and J ends lost 4 bases and 7 bases respectively, with 15 bases between them. The CDR3 consists of 15 residues. CDR1 and CDR2 (germline): KGHDR, SFDVKD. The CDR3 sequence: CATSETYRGGGELFF. As DNA, the CDR3 is TGTGCCACCAGTGAGACGTACAGGGGAGGCGGGGAGCTGTTTTTT.

The chain has TRBV5-4 and TRBJ2-7, with 7 bases that match TRBD1. Germline V lookup: CDR1 SGHNT, CDR2 YYREEE (reference sequence). V lost 4 bases, J lost 3 bases, and 10 bases stayed unmatched. The CDR3 has 15 amino acids. The CDR3 bases are TGTGCCAGCAGCCATAAGGGACAGTCTCTCTACGAGCAGTACTTC. Translated: CASSHKGQSLYEQYF.

This clonotype was seen repeatedly, ten times or more. This sequence joins TRBV2 and TRBJ2-5; D not certain. This CDR3 region has 13 residues. Trimming took off 4 bases at V and 3 bases at J, with 9 bases between the two ends. Per germline, CDR1 SNHLY and CDR2 FYNNEI. CDR3 sequence: CASSVLREETQYF. The DNA for the CDR3 is TGTGCCAGCAGTGTGCTACGCGAAGAGACCCAGTACTTC.

This clonotype was observed many times. The rearrangement links TRBV7-9 to TRBJ2-1, with 7 bases lining up with TRBD2. Trimming took 4 bases from V and 7 from J; bases not matched to a gene: 7. CDR3 size: 14 residues. Germline lookup yields CDR1 SEHNR and CDR2 FQNEAQ (reference sequence). This chain's CDR3 is CASSYIRAGNEQFF. The CDR3 coding sequence is TGTGCCAGCAGCTATATTCGAGCGGGGAATGAGCAGTTCTTC.

This rearrangement joins TRBV7-2 to TRBJ2-1, with 10 bases matching TRBD2. Germline values: CDR1 SGHTA, CDR2 FQGNSA. The CDR3 runs to 15 residues. V was clipped by 1 base and J by 5 bases; unmatched bases: 2. DNA for the CDR3: TGTGCCAGCAGCTTAGAACTAGCGGGGAACAATGAGCAGTTCTTC. Amino acids: CASSLELAGNNEQFF.

This chain uses TRBV6-1 with TRBJ2-3; TRBD1 aligns across 8 bases. The V gene's germline CDR1 is MNHNS and CDR2 SASEGT. V shed 6 bases, J shed 0 bases, and the junction held 2 bases outside the gene matches. This CDR3 is built from 14 residues. DNA of the CDR3: TGTGCCAGCAGCGGACAGGGAAGCACAGATACGCAGTATTTT. This codes for CASSGQGSTDTQYF.

This clonotype occurred many times. The chain carries TRBV10-3 and TRBJ1-6; D call uncertain. From germline, CDR1 is ENHRY and CDR2 SYGVKD. Deletions cut 7 bases from V and 10 bases from J, with 14 bases between. CDR3 length: 13 residues. Written as DNA, the CDR3 is TGTGCCATCACTGTTGGGGTTGGATCACCCCTCCACTTT. Protein sequence: CAITVGVGSPLHF.

Ten or more counts support this clonotype. The rearrangement uses TRBV7-2 and TRBJ2-2; 9 bases map to TRBD2. The trim removed 5 bases at V and 3 bases at J, leaving 4 bases unmatched. Germline V CDR1 and CDR2: SGHTA, FQGNSA. This CDR3 spans 15 amino acids. The CDR3 DNA reads TGTGCCAGCAGCCTGGGACTAGCCCACACCGGGGAGCTGTTTTTT. The encoded protein is CASSLGLAHTGELFF.

This clonotype has a count of ten or more. The chain carries TRBV5-1 and TRBJ2-3, with a weak D call TRBD2 (6 bases). V was trimmed by 7 bases and J by 3 bases, leaving 15 bases between them. The CDR3 totals 14 residues. Germline CDR1 reads SGHRS; CDR2 reads YFSETQ. The DNA of the CDR3 is TGCGCCAGCTGGGTAGCGGAGCGGACAGATACGCAGTATTTT. Its protein is CASWVAERTDTQYF.

This clonotype turned up a few times. V usage is TRBV6-2 or TRBV6-3 and J usage is TRBJ2-1; either TRBD1 or TRBD2 may supply D (5 bases each). This CDR3 has 15 amino acids. The ends were cut back, 4 bases at V and 5 bases at J, with 15 bases in the middle. Per the germline V gene, CDR1 is MNHEY and CDR2 is SVGEGT. CDR3 residues: CASSSYRDHNNEQFF. The CDR3, as DNA: TGTGCCAGCAGTTCCTACCGGGACCATAACAATGAGCAGTTCTTC.

In its sample, this clonotype was seen a few times. V usage is TRBV6-5 and J usage is TRBJ1-3; D is undetermined. CDR1 and CDR2 (germline): MNHEY, SVGAGI. V lost 2 bases and J 1 base, leaving 12 bases between the germline ends. The CDR3 has 16 residues. Here the CDR3 reads CASSYEGLGSGNTIYF. Here the CDR3 DNA reads TGTGCCAGCAGTTACGAGGGCCTGGGGTCTGGAAACACCATATATTTT.

This chain links TRBV7-6 with TRBJ2-1, with D maybe TRBD2 (7 bases). The CDR3 is made up of 17 amino acids. Germline V gives CDR1 SGHVS, CDR2 FNYEAQ. Trimming took off 1 base at V and 2 bases at J, with 15 bases between the two ends. DNA for the CDR3: TGTGCCAGCAGCTTAGTGGGGGAGGGGGGCGCCTACAATGAGCAGTTCTTC. It encodes CASSLVGEGGAYNEQFF.

This clonotype was found many times. V and J are TRBV7-2 and TRBJ2-5, with a possible D match to TRBD1 (5 bases). Germline assignment: CDR1 SGHTA and CDR2 FQGNSA. V was trimmed by 0 bases and J by 0 bases, leaving 11 bases between them. CDR3 length equals 16 residues. CDR3 coding DNA: TGTGCCAGCAGCTTAGCGAAGGGGCTGGACCAAGAGACCCAGTACTTC. This translates into CASSLAKGLDQETQYF.

This clonotype came up many times. CDR3 bases: TGCGCCAGCACTGGGGCGGGGACCACCTACGAGCAGTACTTC. It yields the protein CASTGAGTTYEQYF. This chain links TRBV10-2 with TRBJ2-7; tentatively, D is TRBD2 (6 bases). The CDR3 spans 14 residues. Between the trimmed V and J ends, which lost 7 bases and 2 bases, there was a span of 15 bases. Germline CDR1 reads WSHSY; CDR2 reads SAAADI.

The rearrangement links TRBV5-4 to TRBJ2-5, with a possible D match to TRBD2 (6 bases). The length of the CDR3 is 14 residues. Germline loops: CDR1 SGHNT, CDR2 YYREEE (reference sequence). The V end was cut by 4 bases, the J end by 5 bases, with 15 bases between. Here the CDR3 DNA reads TGTGCCAGCAGCGTCGATAGCGGCCTGGAGACCCAGTACTTC. Amino acid sequence: CASSVDSGLETQYF.

This clonotype occurred a few times. CDR3 nucleotides: TGTGCCAGCAGCTTAGCGCAGGTCTCAGTGTTCCATGAGCAGTTCTTC. Its protein is CASSLAQVSVFHEQFF. The chain couples TRBV7-8 to TRBJ2-1; D not resolved. Germline V gene sequence: CDR1 SGHVS, CDR2 FQNEAQ. Trimming removed 0 bases from V and 8 bases from J, with 17 bases in between. The CDR3 extends over 16 amino acids.

This clonotype was counted only a few times. The V and J genes are TRBV7-2 and TRBJ2-1; 8 positions agree with TRBD2. V lost 2 bases and J lost 2; bases outside the gene matches: 8. Germline V gives CDR1 SGHTA, CDR2 FQGNSA. The CDR3 loop spans 17 amino acids. The CDR3 spells CASSLKRGLPTYNEQFF. The CDR3 nucleotides read TGTGCCAGCAGCTTAAAGCGGGGGTTACCAACCTACAATGAGCAGTTCTTC. The complete variable domain, with remaining parts taken from reference TRBV7-2 and TRBJ2-1, reads GAGVSQSPSNKVTEKGKDVELRCDPISGHTALYWYRQSLGQGLEFLIYFQGNSAPDKSGLPSDRFSAERTGGSVSTLTIQRTQQEDSAVYLCASSLKRGLPTYNEQFFGPGTRLTVL.

This sequence joins TRBV7-8 and TRBJ2-6; D not certain. Germline CDR1 is SGHVS and CDR2 is FQNEAQ. Trimming pared 3 bases from V and 8 bases from J, leaving 11 bases between. This CDR3 is 14 amino acids long. DNA of the CDR3: TGTGCCAGCAGCTTTTCAGGCCCAACCAACGTCCTGACTTTC. Its protein is CASSFSGPTNVLTF.

This clonotype has a count of ten or more. The chain links TRBV12-3 or TRBV12-4 to TRBJ2-2; D is unclear. With 4 bases removed from V and 6 bases from J, the gap between germline ends came to 6 bases. This CDR3 comprises 12 residues. CDR3 residues: CASSYSAGELFF. DNA of the CDR3: TGTGCCAGCAGTTATTCGGCCGGGGAGCTGTTTTTT.

This clonotype was seen repeatedly, ten times or more. This sequence joins TRBV20-1 and TRBJ2-2; no firm D call. The germline gives CDR1 DFQATT, CDR2 SNEGSKA (reference sequence). Trimming removed 2 bases from V and 6 bases from J, with 7 bases in between. The CDR3 covers 12 residues. CDR3 loop: CSARPWAGELFF. The DNA of the CDR3 is TGCAGTGCTAGACCCTGGGCCGGGGAGCTGTTTTTT.